This entry concerns a single T cell receptor beta chain. Its antigen is not known. These data originate in a study of vaccination effects on CD4 cells after COVID-19. Only in-frame clones appear in the TCRdb table, and some are missing; sequencing was by immunoSEQ multiplex PCR. The sample includes about 27,000 clones, 75% to 85% of them seen just once. In germline, CDR1 is GTSNPN, CDR2 SVGIG (reference sequence). Between the trimmed V and J ends, which lost 1 base and 3 bases, there was a span of 18 bases. The CDR3 spans 16 residues. Using viral peptide pools, the ViraFEST assay grew out antigen-specific CD4+ T cells prior to sequencing. When roughly eleven days of culture had elapsed, CD4+ T cells were isolated. Infection dated between March and December 2020, before the Alpha, Beta and Delta variants reached the United States.

The rearrangement uses TRBV30 and TRBJ1-1, with D tentatively TRBD1 (6 bases). Sequenced here: CD4+ T cells from PBMCs cultured with HCoV-NL63 spike peptides, sampled before COVID-19 vaccination. The source is a human donor who had a prior SARS-CoV-2 infection. CDR3 DNA sequence: TGTGCCTGGAGTGCCCTAGGGGGGGGCGCCTACACTGAAGCTTTCTTT. Encoded protein: CAWSALGGGAYTEAFF.